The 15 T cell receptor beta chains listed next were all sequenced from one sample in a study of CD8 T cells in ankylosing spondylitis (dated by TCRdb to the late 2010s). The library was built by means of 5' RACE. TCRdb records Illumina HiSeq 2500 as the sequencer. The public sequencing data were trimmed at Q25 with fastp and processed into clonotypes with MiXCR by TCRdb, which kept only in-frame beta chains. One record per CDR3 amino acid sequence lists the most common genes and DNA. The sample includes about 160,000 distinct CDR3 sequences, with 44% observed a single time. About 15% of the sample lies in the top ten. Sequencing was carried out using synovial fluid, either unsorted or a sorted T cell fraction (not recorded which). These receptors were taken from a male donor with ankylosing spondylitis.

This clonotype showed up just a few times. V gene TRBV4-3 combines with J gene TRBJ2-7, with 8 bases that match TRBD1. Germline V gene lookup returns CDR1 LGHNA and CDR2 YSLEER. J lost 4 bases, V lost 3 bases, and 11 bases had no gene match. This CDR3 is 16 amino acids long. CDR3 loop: CASSQAGQGVVYEQYF. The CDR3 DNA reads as TGCGCCAGCAGCCAGGCAGGACAGGGAGTTGTTTACGAGCAGTACTTC.

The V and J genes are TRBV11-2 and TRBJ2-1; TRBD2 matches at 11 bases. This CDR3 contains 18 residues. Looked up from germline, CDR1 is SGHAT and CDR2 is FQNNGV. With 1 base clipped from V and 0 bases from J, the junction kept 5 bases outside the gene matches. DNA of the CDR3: TGTGCCAGCAGCTTAGTTCCTAGCGGGAGGTACTCCTACAATGAGCAGTTCTTC. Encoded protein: CASSLVPSGRYSYNEQFF.

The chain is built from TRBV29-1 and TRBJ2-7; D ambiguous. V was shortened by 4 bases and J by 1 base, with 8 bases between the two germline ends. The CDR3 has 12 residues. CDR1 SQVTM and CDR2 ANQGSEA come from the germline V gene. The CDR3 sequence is CSVVGESYEQYF. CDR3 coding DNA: TGCAGCGTTGTGGGCGAATCCTACGAGCAGTACTTC.

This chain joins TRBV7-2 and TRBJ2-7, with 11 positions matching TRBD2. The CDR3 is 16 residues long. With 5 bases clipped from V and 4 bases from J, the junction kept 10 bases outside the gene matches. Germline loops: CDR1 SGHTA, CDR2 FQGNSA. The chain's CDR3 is CASSLRLAGSVYEQYF. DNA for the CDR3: TGTGCCAGCAGCCTCCGACTAGCGGGATCAGTATACGAGCAGTACTTC.

Here the CDR3 reads CASSQGTGTQHF. The CDR3 DNA sequence: TGTGCCAGCAGCCAGGGTACAGGGACCCAGCATTTT. The J gene is TRBJ1-5, the V gene TRBV14, with D possibly TRBD1 on 6 matching bases. V lost 3 bases, J lost 11 bases, and 11 bases lay in between. Germline values: CDR1 SGHDN, CDR2 FVKESK. There are 12 residues in the CDR3.

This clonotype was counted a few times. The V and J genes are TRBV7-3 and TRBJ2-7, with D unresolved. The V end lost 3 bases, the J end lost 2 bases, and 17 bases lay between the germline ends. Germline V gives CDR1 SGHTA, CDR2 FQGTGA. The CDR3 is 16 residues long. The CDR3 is CASSFCWGIVPYEQYF. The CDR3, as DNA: TGTGCCAGCAGCTTTTGTTGGGGAATCGTGCCCTACGAGCAGTACTTC. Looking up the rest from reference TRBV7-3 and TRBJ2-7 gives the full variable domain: GAGVSQTPSNKVTEKGKYVELRCDPISGHTALYWYRQSLGQGPEFLIYFQGTGAADDSGLPNDRFFAVRPEGSVSTLKIQRTERGDSAVYLCASSFCWGIVPYEQYFGPGTRLTVT.

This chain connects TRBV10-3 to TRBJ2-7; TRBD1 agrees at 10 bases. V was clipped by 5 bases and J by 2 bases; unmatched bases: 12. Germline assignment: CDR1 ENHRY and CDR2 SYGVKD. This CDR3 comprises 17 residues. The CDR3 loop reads CAISPPWDRGLPYEQYF. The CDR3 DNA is TGTGCCATCAGTCCTCCTTGGGACAGGGGATTGCCCTACGAGCAGTACTTC.

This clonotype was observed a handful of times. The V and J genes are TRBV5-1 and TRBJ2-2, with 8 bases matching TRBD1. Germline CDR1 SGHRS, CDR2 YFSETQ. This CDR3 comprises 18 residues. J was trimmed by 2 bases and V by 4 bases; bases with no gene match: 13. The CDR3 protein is CASSVPGQAILNTGELFF. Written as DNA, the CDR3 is TGCGCCAGCAGCGTACCGGGACAGGCCATCCTAAACACCGGGGAGCTGTTTTTT.

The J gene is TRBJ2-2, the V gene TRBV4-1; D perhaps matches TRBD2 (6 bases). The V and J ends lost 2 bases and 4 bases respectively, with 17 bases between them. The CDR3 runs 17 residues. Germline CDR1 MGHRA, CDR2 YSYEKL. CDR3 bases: TGCGCCAGCAGCCAAATAAATAGGGAGGAGCCCACCGGGGAGCTGTTTTTT. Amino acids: CASSQINREEPTGELFF.

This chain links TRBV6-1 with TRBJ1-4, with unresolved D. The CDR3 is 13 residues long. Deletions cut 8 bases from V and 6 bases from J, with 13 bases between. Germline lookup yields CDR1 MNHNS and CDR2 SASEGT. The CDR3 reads CASHSVDYEKLFF. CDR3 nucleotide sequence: TGTGCCAGCCACAGCGTGGATTATGAAAAACTGTTTTTT.

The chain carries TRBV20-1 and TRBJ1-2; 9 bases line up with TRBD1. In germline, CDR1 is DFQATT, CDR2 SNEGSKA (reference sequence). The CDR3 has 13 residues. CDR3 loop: CSTTGGSNYGYTF. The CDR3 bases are TGCAGCACGACAGGGGGGTCTAACTATGGCTACACCTTC.

The CDR3 spells CASSQDLTGDFNEQYF. DNA for the CDR3: TGCGCCAGCAGCCAAGATTTAACGGGAGACTTCAACGAGCAGTACTTC. The chain recombines TRBV4-3 with TRBJ2-7; TRBD2 is a possible D gene (6 bases). V was clipped by 0 bases and J by 5 bases, with 17 bases between them. Per the germline V gene, CDR1 is LGHNA and CDR2 is YSLEER. This CDR3 has 16 residues.

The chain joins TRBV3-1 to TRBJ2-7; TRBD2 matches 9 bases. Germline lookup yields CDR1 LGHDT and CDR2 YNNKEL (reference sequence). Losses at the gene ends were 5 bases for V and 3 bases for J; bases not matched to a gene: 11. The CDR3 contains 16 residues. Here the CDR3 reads CASSASGIAKLYEQYF. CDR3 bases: TGTGCCAGCAGCGCTAGCGGGATCGCCAAACTCTACGAGCAGTACTTC.

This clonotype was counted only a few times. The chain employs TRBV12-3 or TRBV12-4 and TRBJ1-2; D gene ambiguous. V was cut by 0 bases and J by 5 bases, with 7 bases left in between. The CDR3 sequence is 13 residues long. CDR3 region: CASSLALRYGYTF. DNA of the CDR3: TGTGCCAGCAGTTTAGCGCTACGGTATGGCTACACCTTC.

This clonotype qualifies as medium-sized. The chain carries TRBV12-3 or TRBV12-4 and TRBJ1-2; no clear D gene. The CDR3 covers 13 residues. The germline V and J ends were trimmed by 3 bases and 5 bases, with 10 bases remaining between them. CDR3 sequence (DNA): TGTGCCAGCAGTTTCGGGGTTACGTATGGCTACACCTTC. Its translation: CASSFGVTYGYTF.